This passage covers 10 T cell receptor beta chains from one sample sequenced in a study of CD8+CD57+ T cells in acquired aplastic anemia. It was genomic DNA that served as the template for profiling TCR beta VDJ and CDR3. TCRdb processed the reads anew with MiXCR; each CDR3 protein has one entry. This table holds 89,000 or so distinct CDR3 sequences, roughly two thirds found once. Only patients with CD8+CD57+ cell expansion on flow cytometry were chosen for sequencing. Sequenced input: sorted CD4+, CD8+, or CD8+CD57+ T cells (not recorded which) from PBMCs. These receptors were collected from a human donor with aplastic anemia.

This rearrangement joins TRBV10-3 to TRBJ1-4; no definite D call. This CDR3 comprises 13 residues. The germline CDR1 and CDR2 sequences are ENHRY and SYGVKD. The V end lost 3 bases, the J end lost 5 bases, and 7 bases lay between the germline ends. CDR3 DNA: TGTGCCATCAGTGATCTTGCAAATGAAAAACTGTTTTTT. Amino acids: CAISDLANEKLFF.

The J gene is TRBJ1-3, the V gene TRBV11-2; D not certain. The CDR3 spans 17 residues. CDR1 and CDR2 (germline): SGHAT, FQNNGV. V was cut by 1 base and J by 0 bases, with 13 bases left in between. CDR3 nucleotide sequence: TGTGCCAGCAGCTTAGTACCTTCCCGTCTCTCTGGAAACACCATATATTTT. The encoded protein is CASSLVPSRLSGNTIYF.

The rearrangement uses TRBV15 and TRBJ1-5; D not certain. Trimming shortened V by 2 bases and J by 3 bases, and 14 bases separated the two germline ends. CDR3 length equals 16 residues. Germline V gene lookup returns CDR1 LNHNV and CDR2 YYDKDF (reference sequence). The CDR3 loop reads CATSRSPAGPNQPQHF. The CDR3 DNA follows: TGTGCCACCAGCAGATCTCCCGCAGGTCCCAATCAGCCCCAGCATTTT.

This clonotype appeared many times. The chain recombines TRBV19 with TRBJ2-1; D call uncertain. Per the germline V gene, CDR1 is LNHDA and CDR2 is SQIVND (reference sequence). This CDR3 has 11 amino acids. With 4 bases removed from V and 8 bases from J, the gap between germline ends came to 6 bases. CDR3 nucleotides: TGTGCCAGTAGTACCAGTTATGAGCAGTTCTTC. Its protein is CASSTSYEQFF.

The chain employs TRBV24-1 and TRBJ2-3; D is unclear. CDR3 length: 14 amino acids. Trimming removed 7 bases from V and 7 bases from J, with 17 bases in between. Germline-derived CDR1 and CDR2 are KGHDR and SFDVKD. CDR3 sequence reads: CATSRGLAVNTQYF. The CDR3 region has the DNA TGTGCCACCAGCAGAGGTTTAGCTGTGAATACGCAGTATTTT.

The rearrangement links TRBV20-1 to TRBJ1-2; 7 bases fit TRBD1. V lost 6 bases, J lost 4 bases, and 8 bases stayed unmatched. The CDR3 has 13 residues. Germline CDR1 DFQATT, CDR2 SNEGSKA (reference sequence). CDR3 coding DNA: TGCAGTGCCGCAGGGGGGGATACCTATGGCTACACCTTC. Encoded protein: CSAAGGDTYGYTF.

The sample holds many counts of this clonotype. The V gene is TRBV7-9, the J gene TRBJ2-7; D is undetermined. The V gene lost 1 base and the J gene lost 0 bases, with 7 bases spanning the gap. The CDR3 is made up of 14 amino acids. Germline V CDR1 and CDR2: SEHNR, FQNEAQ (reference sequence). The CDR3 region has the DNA TGTGCCAGCAGCTTAGAGGCGAGCTCCTACGAGCAGTACTTC. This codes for CASSLEASSYEQYF.

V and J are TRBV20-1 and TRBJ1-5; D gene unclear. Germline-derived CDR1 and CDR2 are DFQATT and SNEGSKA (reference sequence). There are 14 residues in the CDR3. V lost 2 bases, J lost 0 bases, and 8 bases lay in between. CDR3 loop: CSARTEYSNQPQHF. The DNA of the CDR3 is TGCAGTGCTAGAACCGAGTATAGCAATCAGCCCCAGCATTTT.

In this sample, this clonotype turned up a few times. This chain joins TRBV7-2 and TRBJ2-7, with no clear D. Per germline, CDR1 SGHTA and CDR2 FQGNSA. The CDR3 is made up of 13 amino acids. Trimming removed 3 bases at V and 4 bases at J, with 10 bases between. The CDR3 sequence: CASSLGTPYEQYF. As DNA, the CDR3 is TGTGCCAGCAGCTTGGGAACCCCTTACGAGCAGTACTTC. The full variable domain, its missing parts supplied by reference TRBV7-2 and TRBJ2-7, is GAGVSQSPSNKVTEKGKDVELRCDPISGHTALYWYRQSLGQGLEFLIYFQGNSAPDKSGLPSDRFSAERTGGSVSTLTIQRTQQEDSAVYLCASSLGTPYEQYFGPGTRLTVT.

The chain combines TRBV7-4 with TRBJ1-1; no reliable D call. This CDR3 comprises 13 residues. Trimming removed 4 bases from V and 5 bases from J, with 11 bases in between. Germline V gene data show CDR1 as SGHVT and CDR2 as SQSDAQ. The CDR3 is CASSSIPKTEAFF. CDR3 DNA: TGTGCCAGCAGCTCAATCCCGAAAACTGAAGCTTTCTTT.